This note documents a single T cell receptor (beta chain) sequence. Its antigen is unidentified. Using immunoSEQ multiplex PCR, the repertoire was profiled, and TCRdb retains in-frame clones only, with some absent. In the table there are some 80,000 clones, roughly four fifths of which are singletons. The CDR3 has 15 residues. J gave up 5 bases and V 5 bases, and 8 bases lay outside the gene matches. Germline V gene data show CDR1 as LNHDA and CDR2 as SQIVND (reference sequence). This specimen comes from a study of CD4 T cell repertoires in COVID-19. Study conclusions and caveats: Some SARS-CoV-2 clonotypes, between 7 and 25%, recurred in SARS-CoV and/or HKU1 cultures. Several top expanded SARS-CoV-2-reactive clonotypes were shared by two or three memory subsets.

These patients had recovered from COVID-19 ranging mild to severe. The memory T cells were sequenced right after ex vivo isolation, without culture. This TCR derives from a human donor who had COVID-19. The sequencing used CD4+ T cells from peripheral blood, collected after recovery from COVID-19. The V and J genes are TRBV19 and TRBJ2-1; 8 bases are shared with TRBD2. The CDR3 reads CASSGRVAGNNEQFF. The CDR3, as DNA: TGTGCCAGTAGTGGCCGGGTAGCGGGGAACAATGAGCAGTTCTTC.